The T cell receptor (beta chain) described here comes from a study of T cell responses to AZD1222 COVID-19 vaccine. The germline V gene has CDR1 MGHRA and CDR2 YSYEKL. The CDR3 has 15 residues. The V end was cut by 1 base, the J end by 8 bases, with 12 bases between. Clones were read by immunoSEQ multiplex PCR, and TCRdb kept only the in-frame ones, dropping some. The data hold about 190,000 clones, with roughly 92% observed a single time. About this clone itself: Antigen specificity is unknown.

Broader study findings: Mostly white British, mostly female donors; authors suggested clonal diversity may be underestimated. Mapped onto spike, vaccine-associated CD4 TCRs spanned it and were dominant at 160-218 and 743-854. Unmutated variant regions reportedly attract nearly half of all spike-specific TCRs. No repertoire was sampled before or during the peak T cell response, only after it.

This chain connects TRBV4-1 to TRBJ1-6; no clear D gene. Here the sequenced sample was peripheral blood, taken on day 0 of AZD1222 vaccination. The sequence derives from an adult in good health. For the CDR3, the DNA is TGCGCCAGCAGCCAAGTGGACCAGGCCTATTCACCCCTCCACTTT. Amino acid sequence: CASSQVDQAYSPLHF.